This entry describes one TCR beta chain. Losses at the gene ends were 6 bases for V and 2 bases for J; bases not matched to a gene: 3. Germline V gene sequence: CDR1 SQVTM, CDR2 ANQGSEA. The CDR3 consists of 12 residues. This sample was included in a study of T cells in Graves' hyperthyroidism and ophthalmopathy. What was amplified from RNA transcripts were TCR beta CDR3 regions. RT-PCR in the first round (using the HTBI primer set) targeted the TCR CDR3. TCRdb independently ran MiXCR on the multiplex PCR reads; one entry per CDR3 protein. The data contain about 420,000 distinct CDR3 sequences, less than 20% of them singletons.

The source material was blood. The J gene is TRBJ1-1, the V gene TRBV29-1; TRBD1 agrees at 7 bases. This receptor was taken from a young woman with Graves' hyperthyroidism. CDR3 bases: TGCAGCGTGGGACAGCCTAACACTGAAGCTTTCTTT. This codes for CSVGQPNTEAFF.